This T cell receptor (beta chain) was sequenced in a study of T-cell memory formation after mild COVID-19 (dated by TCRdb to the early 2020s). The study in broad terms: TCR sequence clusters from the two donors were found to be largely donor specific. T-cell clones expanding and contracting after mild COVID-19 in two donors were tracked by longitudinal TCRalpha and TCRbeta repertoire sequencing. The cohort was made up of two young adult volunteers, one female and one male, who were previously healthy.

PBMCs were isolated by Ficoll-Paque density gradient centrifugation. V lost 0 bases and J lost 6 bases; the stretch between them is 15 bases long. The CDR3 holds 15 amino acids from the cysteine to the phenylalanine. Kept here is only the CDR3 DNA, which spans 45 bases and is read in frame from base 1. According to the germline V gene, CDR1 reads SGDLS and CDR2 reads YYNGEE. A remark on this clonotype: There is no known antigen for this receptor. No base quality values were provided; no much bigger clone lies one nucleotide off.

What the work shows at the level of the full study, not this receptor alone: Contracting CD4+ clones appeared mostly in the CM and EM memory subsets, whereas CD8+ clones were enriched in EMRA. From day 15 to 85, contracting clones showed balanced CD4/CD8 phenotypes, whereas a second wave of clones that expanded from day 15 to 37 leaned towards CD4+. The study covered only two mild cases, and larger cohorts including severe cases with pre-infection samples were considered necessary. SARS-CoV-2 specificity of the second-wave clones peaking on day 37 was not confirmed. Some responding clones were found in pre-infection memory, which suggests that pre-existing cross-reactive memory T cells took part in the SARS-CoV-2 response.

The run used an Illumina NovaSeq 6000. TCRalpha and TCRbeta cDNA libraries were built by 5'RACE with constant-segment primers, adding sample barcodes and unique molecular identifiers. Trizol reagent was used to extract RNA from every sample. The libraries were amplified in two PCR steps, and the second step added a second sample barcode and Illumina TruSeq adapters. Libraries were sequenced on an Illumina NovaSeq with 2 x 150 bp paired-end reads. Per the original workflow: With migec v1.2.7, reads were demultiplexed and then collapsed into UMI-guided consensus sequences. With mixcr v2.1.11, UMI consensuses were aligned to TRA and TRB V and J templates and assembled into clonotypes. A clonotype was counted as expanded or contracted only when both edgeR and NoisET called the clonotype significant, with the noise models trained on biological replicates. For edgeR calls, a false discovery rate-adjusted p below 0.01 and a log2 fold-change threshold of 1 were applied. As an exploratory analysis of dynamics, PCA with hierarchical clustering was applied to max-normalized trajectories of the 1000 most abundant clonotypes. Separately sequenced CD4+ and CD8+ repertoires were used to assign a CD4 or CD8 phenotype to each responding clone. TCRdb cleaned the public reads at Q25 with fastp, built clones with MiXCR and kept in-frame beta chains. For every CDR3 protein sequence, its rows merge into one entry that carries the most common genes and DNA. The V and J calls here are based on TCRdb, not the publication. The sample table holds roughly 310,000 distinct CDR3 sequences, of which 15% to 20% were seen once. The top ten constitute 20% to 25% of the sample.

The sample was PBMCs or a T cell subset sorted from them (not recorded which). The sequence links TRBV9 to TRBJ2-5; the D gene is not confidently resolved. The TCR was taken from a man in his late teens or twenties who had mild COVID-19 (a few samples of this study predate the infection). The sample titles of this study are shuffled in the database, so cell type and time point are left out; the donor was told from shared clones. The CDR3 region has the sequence CASSVASWSEKTQYF. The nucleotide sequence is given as TGTGCCAGCAGCGTAGCAAGTTGGTCGGAGAAGACCCAGTACTTC.